The rows below give T cell receptor beta chains drawn from one sample of a study of cytomegalovirus exposure and HLA in healthy donors. Sequenced by immunoSEQ multiplex PCR; TCRdb stores in-frame clones only, minus some. The repertoire holds some 250,000 clones, with 90% as singletons. Source material: PBMCs. These receptors all come from a woman in her late teens or twenties in good health and CMV-seronegative. Both conserved end residues are part of each CDR3. Each record gives: CDR3 protein, clone size, V gene, J gene, D gene. The D gene is left open where the match is weak. Not every row has a clone size; where given, it reads once, few, many or a size class.

CDR3: CASSGVRGQGSPLHF
size: .
V: TRBV6-5
J: TRBJ1-6
D: TRBD1

CDR3: CASRDGERGKLFF
size: once
V: TRBV28
J: TRBJ1-4
D: .

CDR3: CASSVWGSGEGNTIYF
size: once
V: TRBV9
J: TRBJ1-3
D: .

CDR3: CASSYWPRGGNTQYF
size: .
V: TRBV6-5
J: TRBJ2-3
D: TRBD2

CDR3: CSVEQSSTDTQYF
size: .
V: TRBV29-1
J: TRBJ2-3
D: .

CDR3: CASSLDRAGNTIYF
size: .
V: TRBV9
J: TRBJ1-3
D: TRBD1

CDR3: CASSLPRTAMNTEAFF
size: once
V: TRBV28
J: TRBJ1-1
D: .

CDR3: CASSRRGGRFNSPLHF
size: .
V: TRBV5-6
J: TRBJ1-6
D: .

CDR3: CASSKTVNTEAFF
size: .
V: TRBV5-1
J: TRBJ1-1
D: .

CDR3: CASSSEPYEQYF
size: .
V: TRBV2
J: TRBJ2-7
D: .

CDR3: CASSLRQGISYNEQFF
size: .
V: TRBV27
J: TRBJ2-1
D: TRBD1

CDR3: CASSQLAGAKGAQYF
size: .
V: TRBV5-4
J: TRBJ2-5
D: .

CDR3: CASSPGTSQQETQYF
size: .
V: TRBV4-2
J: TRBJ2-5
D: TRBD2

CDR3: CASSLGGSEEKLFF
size: .
V: TRBV28
J: TRBJ1-4
D: .

CDR3: CASSDGAGGLLITDTQYF
size: .
V: TRBV25-1
J: TRBJ2-3
D: TRBD2

CDR3: CASSQDLAGEAIDTQYF
size: .
V: TRBV4-3
J: TRBJ2-3
D: .

CDR3: CASISVDTQYF
size: .
V: TRBV7-9
J: TRBJ2-3
D: .

CDR3: CASNLAGEVETQYF
size: .
V: TRBV5-4
J: TRBJ2-5
D: TRBD2

CDR3: CASSLVGTSGALTDTQYF
size: once
V: TRBV11-2
J: TRBJ2-3
D: TRBD2

CDR3: CASSPGTGRSEKLFF
size: .
V: TRBV18
J: TRBJ1-4
D: TRBD1

CDR3: CASSISRGLLYEQYF
size: .
V: TRBV19
J: TRBJ2-7
D: .

CDR3: CASSLAPGELFF
size: .
V: TRBV28
J: TRBJ2-2
D: .

CDR3: CASSFGDTQYF
size: .
V: TRBV7-2
J: TRBJ2-3
D: .

CDR3: CASSLEPGQISLNTEAFF
size: .
V: TRBV7-9
J: TRBJ1-1
D: TRBD1

CDR3: CASTVGGRNQPQHF
size: .
V: TRBV19
J: TRBJ1-5
D: .

CDR3: CASSFGRGSLYEQYF
size: once
V: TRBV27
J: TRBJ2-7
D: TRBD1

CDR3: CASSVVHRENEQYF
size: few
V: TRBV9
J: TRBJ2-7
D: .

CDR3: CASSSGEGREKLFF
size: .
V: TRBV27
J: TRBJ1-4
D: .

CDR3: CASSLVADWAPAFF
size: .
V: TRBV7-9
J: TRBJ1-1
D: .

CDR3: CASSQVDSRNQPQHF
size: .
V: TRBV4-1
J: TRBJ1-5
D: .

CDR3: CASSRVDRSYEQYF
size: .
V: TRBV28
J: TRBJ2-7
D: .

CDR3: CSVGTGAYGYTF
size: once
V: TRBV29-1
J: TRBJ1-2
D: TRBD1

CDR3: CASSLTGGSNQPQHF
size: .
V: TRBV6-5
J: TRBJ1-5
D: TRBD1

CDR3: CASTHRTGVSYEQYF
size: .
V: TRBV27
J: TRBJ2-7
D: TRBD1

CDR3: CASSLDLSSDTQYF
size: .
V: TRBV11-3
J: TRBJ2-3
D: .

CDR3: CASSLVSGGYEQYF
size: .
V: TRBV5-4
J: TRBJ2-7
D: TRBD2

CDR3: CASSLVAGSTDTQYF
size: .
V: TRBV5-1
J: TRBJ2-3
D: .

CDR3: CASSRTGASNQPQHF
size: .
V: TRBV5-1
J: TRBJ1-5
D: TRBD1